The rows below give T cell receptor beta chains drawn from one sample of a study of T cells in Graves' hyperthyroidism and ophthalmopathy. TCRdb reprocessed the multiplex PCR reads with MiXCR, giving one entry per CDR3 protein. The sample includes hundreds of thousands of distinct CDR3 sequences, about 14% of them seen just once. Sequencing was performed on blood. Every receptor here comes from a woman aged 18-29 years with Graves' hyperthyroidism. The CDR3 runs from the conserved cysteine through the conserved F or W. D genes are given only for firm matches. Size is omitted from some rows. Given values are once, few, many or a class for expanded clones.

>many|TRBV11-2|TRBJ1-2|TRBD1
CASSSDREGFGYTF
TGTGCCAGCAGCTCCGACAGGGAGGGGTTTGGCTACACCTTC
>few|TRBV28|TRBJ1-1|.
CASSSPGSDTEAFF
TGTGCCAGCAGTTCCCCAGGGAGTGACACTGAAGCTTTCTTT
>.|TRBV4-1|TRBJ1-5|.
CASSQVMADNQPQHF
TGCGCCAGCAGCCAAGTGATGGCAGATAATCAGCCCCAGCATTTT
>many|TRBV28|TRBJ1-2|TRBD1
CASSVSGTGGLDGYTF
TGTGCCAGCAGTGTATCCGGGACAGGGGGATTGGATGGCTACACCTTC
>.|TRBV7-9|TRBJ1-1|.
CASSPISGGRNTEAFF
TGTGCCAGCAGCCCTATATCGGGGGGCAGGAACACTGAAGCTTTCTTT
>few|TRBV7-8|TRBJ2-1|.
CASSRSEAWNEQFF
TGTGCCAGCTCCCGATCGGAGGCTTGGAATGAGCAGTTCTTC
>.|TRBV5-6|TRBJ1-2|.
CASSLWGIGYTF
TGTGCCAGCAGCTTGTGGGGAATTGGCTACACCTTC
>few|TRBV11-3|TRBJ1-1|TRBD1
CASSSSFGTANTEAFF
TGTGCCAGCAGCTCGAGCTTCGGGACAGCGAACACTGAAGCTTTCTTT
>few|TRBV20-1|TRBJ2-7|TRBD2
CSARDRAGAAYEQYF
TGCAGTGCTAGAGATAGGGCGGGAGCTGCCTACGAGCAGTACTTC
>.|TRBV6-1|TRBJ1-2|.
CASWGARYGYTF
TGTGCCAGCTGGGGTGCCCGATATGGCTACACCTTC
>.|TRBV6-1|TRBJ2-7|TRBD2
CASTRARTSGISYEQYF
TGTGCCAGCACGCGAGCCCGAACTAGCGGGATTTCCTACGAGCAGTACTTC
>few|TRBV10-3|TRBJ1-1|.
CAISELTEMNTEAFF
TGTGCCATCAGTGAGCTGACAGAAATGAACACTGAAGCTTTCTTT
>many|TRBV28|TRBJ1-5|.
CASNTPWGSNQPQHF
TGTGCCAGCAATACCCCTTGGGGGAGCAATCAGCCCCAGCATTTT
>few|TRBV6-1|TRBJ2-7|.
CASSEGTQLAYEQYF
TGTGCCAGCAGTGAAGGTACCCAGCTTGCCTACGAGCAGTACTTC
>many|TRBV12-3/TRBV12-4|TRBJ2-1|TRBD2
CASSLGGGPGDNEQFF
TGTGCCAGCAGTTTGGGGGGAGGGCCGGGCGACAATGAGCAGTTCTTC
>many|TRBV12-3/TRBV12-4|TRBJ1-5|TRBD1
CASSTSGTGYQPQHF
TGTGCCAGCAGCACCTCCGGGACAGGATATCAGCCCCAGCATTTT
>.|TRBV6-2/TRBV6-3|TRBJ2-1|TRBD2
CASSYSLAGTNEQFF
TGTGCCAGCAGTTACTCGCTAGCGGGTACCAATGAGCAGTTCTTC
>few|TRBV7-7|TRBJ2-1|.
CASSPDPGWPQFF
TGTGCCAGCAGCCCTGACCCCGGCTGGCCGCAGTTCTTC
>.|TRBV20-1|TRBJ2-2|TRBD2
CSAKVAGGPRTGELFF
TGCAGTGCTAAAGTAGCGGGAGGGCCGAGAACCGGGGAGCTGTTTTTT
>many|TRBV6-2/TRBV6-3|TRBJ2-7|TRBD1
CASSLTKGAMRSYEQYF
TGTGCCAGCAGTCTTACAAAGGGGGCGATGCGGTCCTACGAGCAGTACTTC
>.|TRBV6-5|TRBJ1-1|.
CASSYWRPGERAFF
TGTGCCAGCAGTTACTGGAGGCCGGGAGAGCGGGCTTTCTTT
>few|TRBV6-5|TRBJ2-1|.
CASSYSWEIAYNEQFF
TGTGCCAGCAGTTACTCCTGGGAAATCGCCTACAATGAGCAGTTCTTC
>many|TRBV19|TRBJ1-2|TRBD1
CASRTEGTGGRYGYTF
TGTGCCAGTAGGACCGAGGGGACAGGGGGCCGGTATGGCTACACCTTC
>many|TRBV28|TRBJ2-5|TRBD2
CASSLYPSGSRETQYF
TGTGCCAGCAGTTTATATCCTAGCGGGAGTAGGGAGACCCAGTACTTC
>many|TRBV6-1|TRBJ2-1|TRBD1
CASHLTGTGGVEQFF
TGTGCCAGCCACCTAACCGGGACAGGGGGCGTTGAGCAGTTCTTC
>.|TRBV12-3/TRBV12-4|TRBJ1-6|.
CASSTRADSPLHF
TGTGCCAGCAGTACCAGGGCTGACTCACCCCTCCACTTT
>many|TRBV7-8|TRBJ2-5|TRBD2
CAGSFSRWTAGGKETQYF
TGTGCCGGCAGCTTTTCCCGGTGGACGGCCGGGGGGAAGGAGACCCAGTACTTC
>few|TRBV10-1|TRBJ2-3|TRBD1
CASSEWTGLDTQYF
TGCGCCAGCAGTGAATGGACAGGGTTGGATACGCAGTATTTT
>.|TRBV7-2|TRBJ2-5|TRBD2
CANSHRTSGSRGRPQYF
TGTGCCAACAGCCACAGGACTAGCGGGAGCCGCGGGCGGCCCCAGTACTTC
>.|TRBV7-9|TRBJ1-6|TRBD1
CASSPGQWNSPLHF
TGTGCCAGCAGCCCGGGACAGTGGAATTCACCCCTCCACTTT
>.|TRBV6-5|TRBJ2-4|.
CARSYGTTGVPNIQYF
TGTGCCCGCAGTTACGGGACTACAGGGGTCCCAAACATTCAGTACTTC
>many|TRBV9|TRBJ2-3|TRBD2
CASSVPSRRGGRGADTQYF
TGTGCCAGCAGCGTACCTTCTCGGCGGGGCGGGAGAGGAGCAGATACGCAGTATTTT
>few|TRBV6-2/TRBV6-3|TRBJ2-1|.
CAIREVGVDEQFF
TGTGCCATCCGAGAGGTAGGGGTCGATGAGCAGTTCTTC
>many|TRBV3-1|TRBJ2-1|TRBD2
CASSQEGGLAGSYNEQFF
TGTGCCAGCAGCCAAGAGGGGGGACTAGCGGGAAGCTACAATGAGCAGTTCTTC
>.|TRBV5-8|TRBJ1-4|.
CASSRAAGGSTNEKLFF
TGTGCCAGCAGCCGCGCGGCGGGGGGATCAACTAATGAAAAACTGTTTTTT
>few|TRBV12-3/TRBV12-4|TRBJ2-1|.
CASTSAPRGGYNEQFF
TGTGCCAGCACCTCGGCCCCCAGGGGTGGGTACAATGAGCAGTTCTTC
>many|TRBV2|TRBJ2-7|TRBD1
CASSEGDSYSYEQYF
TGTGCCAGCAGTGAAGGGGACAGCTACTCCTACGAGCAGTACTTC
>many|TRBV11-2|TRBJ2-7|TRBD2
CASSSGNAYEQYF
TGTGCCAGCTCTAGCGGGAACGCCTACGAGCAGTACTTC
>many|TRBV12-3/TRBV12-4|TRBJ2-7|TRBD1
CASSLGDRSYEQYF
TGTGCCAGCAGTTTAGGGGACAGGTCCTACGAGCAGTACTTC
>few|TRBV18|TRBJ2-7|.
CASSPPWGVSYEQYF
TGTGCCAGCTCACCACCTTGGGGGGTCTCCTACGAGCAGTACTTC
>few|TRBV30|TRBJ2-5|TRBD2
CAWSALAGGIETQYF
TGTGCCTGGAGTGCACTAGCGGGAGGTATAGAGACCCAGTACTTC
>.|TRBV20-1|TRBJ2-1|TRBD2
CSAIESASGNWGYNEQFF
TGCAGTGCTATTGAGAGCGCTAGCGGCAACTGGGGTTACAATGAGCAGTTCTTC
>.|TRBV7-9|TRBJ2-7|TRBD1
CASSPRDRPPYEQYF
TGTGCCAGCAGCCCACGGGACAGACCCCCCTACGAGCAGTACTTC
>many|TRBV12-3/TRBV12-4|TRBJ1-1|.
CASSLQGRNTEAFF
TGCGCCAGCAGCTTGCAGGGGAGGAACACTGAAGCTTTCTTT
>.|TRBV7-9|TRBJ2-2|.
CASSQTGHHTGELFF
TGTGCCAGCAGCCAGACGGGACACCACACCGGGGAGCTGTTTTTT
>few|TRBV12-3/TRBV12-4|TRBJ1-4|TRBD1
CASSQGQGTTNEKLFF
TGTGCCAGCAGCCAGGGACAGGGAACAACTAATGAAAAACTGTTTTTT